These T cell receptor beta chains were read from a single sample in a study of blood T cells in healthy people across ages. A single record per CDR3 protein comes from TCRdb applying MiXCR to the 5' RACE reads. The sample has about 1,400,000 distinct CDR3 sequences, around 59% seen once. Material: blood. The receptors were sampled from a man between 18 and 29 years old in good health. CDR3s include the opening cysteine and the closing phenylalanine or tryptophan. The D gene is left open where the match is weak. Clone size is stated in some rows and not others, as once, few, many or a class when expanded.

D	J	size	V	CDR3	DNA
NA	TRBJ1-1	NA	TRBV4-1	CASSQETGGAEAFF	TGCGCCAGCAGCCAAGAGACCGGGGGGGCTGAAGCTTTCTTT
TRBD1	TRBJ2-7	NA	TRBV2	CASSEPDRGGEQYF	TGTGCCAGCAGTGAACCCGACAGGGGGGGCGAGCAGTACTTC
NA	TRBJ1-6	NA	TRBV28	CASSTRQFYNSPLHF	TGTGCCAGCAGCACCCGACAATTTTATAATTCACCCCTCCACTTT
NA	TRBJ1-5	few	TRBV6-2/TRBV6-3	CASSYRGGALSNQPQHF	TGTGCCAGCAGTTACCGGGGAGGGGCCCTCAGCAATCAGCCCCAGCATTTT
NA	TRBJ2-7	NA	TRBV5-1	CASSTTSSTSSYEQYF	TGCGCCAGCAGTACGACCTCTAGCACCAGCTCCTACGAGCAGTACTTC
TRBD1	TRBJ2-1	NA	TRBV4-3	CASSQDEQGLVDEQFF	TGCGCCAGCAGCCAAGATGAACAGGGGCTTGTAGATGAGCAGTTCTTC
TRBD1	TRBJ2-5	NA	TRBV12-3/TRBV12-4	CASGTGTEETQYF	TGTGCCAGCGGAACCGGGACAGAAGAGACCCAGTACTTC
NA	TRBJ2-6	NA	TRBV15	CATSRGTAGGANVLTF	TGTGCCACCAGCAGAGGGACGGCGGGAGGGGCCAACGTCCTGACTTTC
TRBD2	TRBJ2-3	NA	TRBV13	CASTPSGGGLVDTQYF	TGTGCCAGCACCCCTAGCGGGGGGGGTCTCGTAGATACGCAGTATTTT
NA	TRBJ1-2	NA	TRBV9	CASSGQARVHYGYTF	TGTGCCAGCAGCGGACAGGCCCGGGTACACTATGGCTACACCTTC
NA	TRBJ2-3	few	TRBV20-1	CSAALRGAGTDTQYF	TGCAGTGCTGCCCTAAGGGGCGCTGGCACAGATACGCAGTATTTT
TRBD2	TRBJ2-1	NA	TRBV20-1	CSAGTSGSYEQFF	TGCAGTGCCGGGACTAGCGGGAGCTATGAGCAGTTCTTC
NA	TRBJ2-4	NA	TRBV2	CASTRSTIQYF	TGTGCCAGCACCCGGAGTACCATTCAGTACTTC
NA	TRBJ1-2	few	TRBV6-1	CASSEAGGDYGYTF	TGTGCCAGCAGTGAAGCAGGGGGGGACTATGGCTACACCTTC
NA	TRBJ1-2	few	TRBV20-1	CSAARVQVYGYTF	TGCAGTGCGGCGCGTGTGCAGGTCTATGGCTACACCTTC
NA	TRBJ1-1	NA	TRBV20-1	CSARGIVELSAFF	TGCAGTGCTAGAGGAATAGTGGAACTCTCGGCTTTCTTT
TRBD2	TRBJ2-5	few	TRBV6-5	CASSFSGSPTGETQYF	TGTGCCAGCAGCTTTAGCGGGTCTCCAACGGGAGAGACCCAGTACTTC
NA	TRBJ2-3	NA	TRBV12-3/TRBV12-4	CASSTPEQGFTPDTQYF	TGTGCCAGCAGTACCCCTGAACAGGGTTTCACGCCAGATACGCAGTATTTT
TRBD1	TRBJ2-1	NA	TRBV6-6	CTSRLPDRGAYNEQFF	TGTACCAGCAGACTCCCCGACAGGGGTGCCTACAATGAGCAGTTCTTC
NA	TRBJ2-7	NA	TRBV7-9	CASSSLEAVKSSYEQYF	TGTGCCAGCAGCTCACTAGAGGCGGTAAAGAGCTCCTACGAGCAGTACTTC
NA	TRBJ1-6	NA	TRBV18	CASSLNRTNSPLHF	TGTGCCAGCTCACTGAACAGGACAAATTCACCCCTCCACTTT
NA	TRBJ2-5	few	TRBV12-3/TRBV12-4	CASSSGGLALRGEQYF	TGTGCCAGCAGTTCAGGGGGGCTAGCCCTAAGGGGAGAGCAGTACTTC
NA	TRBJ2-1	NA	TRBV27	CASSLEGRGFGNEQFF	TGTGCCAGCAGTTTGGAGGGCCGGGGGTTTGGGAATGAGCAGTTCTTC
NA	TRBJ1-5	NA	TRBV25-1	CASSDREGNQPQHF	TGTGCCAGCAGTGACAGGGAAGGCAATCAGCCCCAGCATTTT
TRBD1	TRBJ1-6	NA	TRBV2	CASSQTDRVNSPLHF	TGTGCCAGCAGCCAAACAGACAGGGTGAATTCACCCCTCCACTTT